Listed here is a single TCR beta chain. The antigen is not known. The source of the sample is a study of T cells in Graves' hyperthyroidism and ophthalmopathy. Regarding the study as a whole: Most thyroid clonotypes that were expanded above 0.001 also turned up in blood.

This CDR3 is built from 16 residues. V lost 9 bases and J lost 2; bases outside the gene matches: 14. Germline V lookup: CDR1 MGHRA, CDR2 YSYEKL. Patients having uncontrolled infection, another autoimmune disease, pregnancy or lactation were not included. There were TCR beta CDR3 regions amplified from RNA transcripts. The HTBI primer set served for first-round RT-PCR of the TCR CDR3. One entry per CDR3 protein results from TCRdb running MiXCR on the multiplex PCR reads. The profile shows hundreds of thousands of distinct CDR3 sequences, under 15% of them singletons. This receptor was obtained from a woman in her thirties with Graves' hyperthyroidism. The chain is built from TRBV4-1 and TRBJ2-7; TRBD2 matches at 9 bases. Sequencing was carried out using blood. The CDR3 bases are TGCGCCAGTCATGACACCTCCGGGACTAGCCCCTACGAGCAGTACTTC. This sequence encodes CASHDTSGTSPYEQYF.